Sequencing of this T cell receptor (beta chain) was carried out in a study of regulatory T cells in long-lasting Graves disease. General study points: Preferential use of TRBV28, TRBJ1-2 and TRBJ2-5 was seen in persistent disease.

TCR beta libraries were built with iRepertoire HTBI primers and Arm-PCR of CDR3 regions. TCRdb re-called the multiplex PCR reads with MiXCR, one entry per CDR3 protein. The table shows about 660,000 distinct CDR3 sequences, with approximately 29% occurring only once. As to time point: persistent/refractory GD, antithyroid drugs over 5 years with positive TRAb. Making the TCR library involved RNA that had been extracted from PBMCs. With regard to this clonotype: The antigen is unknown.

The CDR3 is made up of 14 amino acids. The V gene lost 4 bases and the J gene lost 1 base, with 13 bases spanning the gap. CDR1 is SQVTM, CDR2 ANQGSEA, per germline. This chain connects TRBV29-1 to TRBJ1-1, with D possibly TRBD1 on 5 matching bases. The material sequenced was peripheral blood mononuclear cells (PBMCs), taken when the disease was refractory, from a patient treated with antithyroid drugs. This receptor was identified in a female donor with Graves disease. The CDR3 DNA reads TGCAGCGTTGGTCCGACTAGGGGGAACACTGAAGCTTTCTTT. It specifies CSVGPTRGNTEAFF.